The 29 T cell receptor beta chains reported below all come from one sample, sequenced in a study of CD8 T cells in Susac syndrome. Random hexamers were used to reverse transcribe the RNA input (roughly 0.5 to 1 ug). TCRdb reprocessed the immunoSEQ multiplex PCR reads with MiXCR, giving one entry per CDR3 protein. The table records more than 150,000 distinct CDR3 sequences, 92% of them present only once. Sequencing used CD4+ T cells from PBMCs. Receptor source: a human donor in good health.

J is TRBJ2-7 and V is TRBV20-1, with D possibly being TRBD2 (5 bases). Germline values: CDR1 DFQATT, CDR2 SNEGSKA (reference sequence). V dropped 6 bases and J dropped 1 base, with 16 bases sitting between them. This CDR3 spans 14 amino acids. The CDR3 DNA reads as TGCAGTGCCCCCGGGGAGCGAGTGTCCTACGAGCAGTACTTC. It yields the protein CSAPGERVSYEQYF.

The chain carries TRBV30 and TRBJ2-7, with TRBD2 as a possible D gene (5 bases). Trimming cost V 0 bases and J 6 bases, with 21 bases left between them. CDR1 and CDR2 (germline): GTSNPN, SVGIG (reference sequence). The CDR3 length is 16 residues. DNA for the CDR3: TGTGCCTGGAGTGTTAAAGAGGGCGGGCGTTCGTTCGAGCAGTACTTC. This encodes CAWSVKEGGRSFEQYF.

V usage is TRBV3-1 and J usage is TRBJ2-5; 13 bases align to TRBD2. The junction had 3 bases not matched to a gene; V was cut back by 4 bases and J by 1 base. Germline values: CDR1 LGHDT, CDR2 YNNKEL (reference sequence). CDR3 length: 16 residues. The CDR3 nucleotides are TGTGCCAGCAGCCCGGGACTAGCGGGGACCCAAGAGACCCAGTACTTC. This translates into CASSPGLAGTQETQYF.

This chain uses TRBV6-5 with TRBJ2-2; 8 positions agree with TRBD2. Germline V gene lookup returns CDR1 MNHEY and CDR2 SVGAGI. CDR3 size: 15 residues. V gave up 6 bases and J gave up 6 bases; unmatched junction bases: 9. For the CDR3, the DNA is TGTGCCAGCAGACCAGGGACTAGGTATTCCGGGGAGCTGTTTTTT. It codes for CASRPGTRYSGELFF.

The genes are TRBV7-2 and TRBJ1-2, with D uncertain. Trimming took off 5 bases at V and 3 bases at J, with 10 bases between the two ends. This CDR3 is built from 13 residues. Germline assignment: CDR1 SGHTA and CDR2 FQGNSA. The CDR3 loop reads CASSPGVYYGYTF. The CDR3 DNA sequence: TGTGCCAGCAGCCCCGGGGTGTACTATGGCTACACCTTC.

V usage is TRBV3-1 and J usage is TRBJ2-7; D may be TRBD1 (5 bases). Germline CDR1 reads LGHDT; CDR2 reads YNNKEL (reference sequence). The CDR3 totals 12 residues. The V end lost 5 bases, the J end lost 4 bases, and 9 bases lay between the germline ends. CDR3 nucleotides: TGTGCCAGCAGCAAGCAGGGATACGAGCAGTACTTC. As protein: CASSKQGYEQYF.

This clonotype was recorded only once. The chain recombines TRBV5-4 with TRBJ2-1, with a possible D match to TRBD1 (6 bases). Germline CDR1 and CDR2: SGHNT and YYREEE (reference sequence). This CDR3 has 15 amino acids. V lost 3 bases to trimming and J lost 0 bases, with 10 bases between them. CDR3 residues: CASSSGQTSYNEQFF. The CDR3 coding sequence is TGTGCCAGCAGCTCGGGACAAACCTCCTACAATGAGCAGTTCTTC. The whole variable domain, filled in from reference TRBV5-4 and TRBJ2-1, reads ETGVTQSPTHLIKTRGQQVTLRCSSQSGHNTVSWYQQALGQGPQFIFQYYREEENGRGNFPPRFSGLQFPNYSSELNVNALELDDSALYLCASSSGQTSYNEQFFGPGTRLTVL.

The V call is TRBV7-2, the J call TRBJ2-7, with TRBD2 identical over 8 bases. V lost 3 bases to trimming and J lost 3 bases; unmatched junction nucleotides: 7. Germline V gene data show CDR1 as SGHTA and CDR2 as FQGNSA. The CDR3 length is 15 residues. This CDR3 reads CASSFQSGGIYEQYF. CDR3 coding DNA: TGTGCCAGCAGCTTCCAAAGCGGGGGCATCTACGAGCAGTACTTC. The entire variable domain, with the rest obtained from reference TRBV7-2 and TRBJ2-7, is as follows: GAGVSQSPSNKVTEKGKDVELRCDPISGHTALYWYRQSLGQGLEFLIYFQGNSAPDKSGLPSDRFSAERTGGSVSTLTIQRTQQEDSAVYLCASSFQSGGIYEQYFGPGTRLTVT.

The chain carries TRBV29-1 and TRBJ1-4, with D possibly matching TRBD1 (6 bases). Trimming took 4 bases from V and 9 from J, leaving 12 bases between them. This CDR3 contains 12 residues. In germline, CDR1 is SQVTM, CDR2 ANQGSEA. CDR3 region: CSVGRGGKKLFF. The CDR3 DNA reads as TGCAGCGTTGGCAGGGGAGGTAAAAAACTGTTTTTT.

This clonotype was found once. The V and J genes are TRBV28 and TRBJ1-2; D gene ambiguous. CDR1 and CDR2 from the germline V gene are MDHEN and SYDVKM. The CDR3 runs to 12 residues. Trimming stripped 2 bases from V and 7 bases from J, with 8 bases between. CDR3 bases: TGTGCCAGCAGTTTAGAGGAGGGTGGCTACACCTTC. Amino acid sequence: CASSLEEGGYTF.

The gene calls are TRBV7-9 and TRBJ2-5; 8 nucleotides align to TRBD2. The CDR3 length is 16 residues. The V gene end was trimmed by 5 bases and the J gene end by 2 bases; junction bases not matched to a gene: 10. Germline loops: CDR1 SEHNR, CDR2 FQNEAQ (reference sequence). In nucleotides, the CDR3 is TGTGCCAGCAGCAAGAGTGCGGGGGGCAAACAAGAGACCCAGTACTTC. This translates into CASSKSAGGKQETQYF.

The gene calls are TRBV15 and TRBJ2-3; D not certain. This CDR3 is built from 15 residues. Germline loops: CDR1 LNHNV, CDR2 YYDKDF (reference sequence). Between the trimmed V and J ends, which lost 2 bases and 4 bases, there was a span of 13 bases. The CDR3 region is CATSRSPSGADTQYF. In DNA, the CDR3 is TGTGCCACCAGCAGAAGCCCCAGTGGGGCAGATACGCAGTATTTT.

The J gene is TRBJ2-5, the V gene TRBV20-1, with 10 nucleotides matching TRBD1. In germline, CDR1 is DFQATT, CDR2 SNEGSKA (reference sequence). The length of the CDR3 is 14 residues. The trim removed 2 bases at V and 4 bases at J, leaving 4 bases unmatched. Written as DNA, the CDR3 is TGCAGTGCTAGACGAGGACAGGGGGTAGAGACCCAGTACTTC. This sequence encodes CSARRGQGVETQYF.

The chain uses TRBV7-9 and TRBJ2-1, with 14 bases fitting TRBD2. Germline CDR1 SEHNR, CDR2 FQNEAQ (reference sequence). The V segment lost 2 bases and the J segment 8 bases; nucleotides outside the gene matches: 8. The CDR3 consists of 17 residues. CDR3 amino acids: CASSLSGTSGGVDEQFF. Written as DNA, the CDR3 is TGTGCCAGCAGCTTATCCGGGACTAGCGGGGGAGTAGATGAGCAGTTCTTC.

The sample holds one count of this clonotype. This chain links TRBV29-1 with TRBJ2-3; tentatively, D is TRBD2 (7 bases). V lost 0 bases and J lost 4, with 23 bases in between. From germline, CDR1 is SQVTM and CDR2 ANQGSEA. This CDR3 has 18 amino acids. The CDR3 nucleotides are TGCAGCGTTGAAGATCAATGGCGGGGGCCTACTGGGGCAGATACGCAGTATTTT. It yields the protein CSVEDQWRGPTGADTQYF.

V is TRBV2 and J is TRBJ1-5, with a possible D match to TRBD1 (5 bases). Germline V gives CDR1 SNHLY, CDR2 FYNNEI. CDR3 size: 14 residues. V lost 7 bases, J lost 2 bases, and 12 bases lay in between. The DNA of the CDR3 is TGTGCCAGCAATAACAGGAACGGCAATCAGCCCCAGCATTTT. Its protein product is CASNNRNGNQPQHF.

The CDR3 loop is CASSIDVANTIYF. DNA for the CDR3: TGTGCCAGCAGCATCGATGTAGCGAACACCATATATTTT. The chain employs TRBV7-2 and TRBJ1-3, with D unclear. Germline loops: CDR1 SGHTA, CDR2 FQGNSA. V lost 5 bases and J 7 bases, leaving 12 bases between the germline ends. The CDR3 loop spans 13 amino acids.

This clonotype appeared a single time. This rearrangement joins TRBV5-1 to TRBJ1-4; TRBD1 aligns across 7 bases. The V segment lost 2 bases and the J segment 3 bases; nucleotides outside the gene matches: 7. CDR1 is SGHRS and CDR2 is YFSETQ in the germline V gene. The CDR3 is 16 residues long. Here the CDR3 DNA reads TGCGCCAGCAGCTTCGATTCTGGGACAGCTAATGAAAAACTGTTTTTT. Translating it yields CASSFDSGTANEKLFF.

The CDR3 sequence: CASRRLAGGRIGELFF. The CDR3 coding sequence is TGTGCCAGCAGACGACTAGCGGGGGGGCGGATCGGGGAGCTGTTTTTT. This sequence joins TRBV2 and TRBJ2-2; 14 bases are a match to TRBD2. The CDR3 contains 16 residues. CDR1 and CDR2 from the germline V gene are SNHLY and FYNNEI. V lost 6 bases to trimming and J lost 7 bases; unmatched junction nucleotides: 7.

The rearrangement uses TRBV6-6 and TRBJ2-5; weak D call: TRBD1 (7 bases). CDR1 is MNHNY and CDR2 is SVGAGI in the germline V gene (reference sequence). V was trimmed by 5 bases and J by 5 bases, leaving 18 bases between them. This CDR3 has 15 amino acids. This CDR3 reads CASSQPRGVAETQYF. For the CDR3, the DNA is TGTGCCAGCAGTCAGCCCAGGGGGGTAGCTGAGACCCAGTACTTC.

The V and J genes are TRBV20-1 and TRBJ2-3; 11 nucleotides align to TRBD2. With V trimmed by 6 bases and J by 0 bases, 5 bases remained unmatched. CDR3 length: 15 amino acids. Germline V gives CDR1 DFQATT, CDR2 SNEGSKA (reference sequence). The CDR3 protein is CSATGTSGSTDTQYF. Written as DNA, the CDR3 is TGCAGTGCAACCGGGACTAGCGGAAGCACAGATACGCAGTATTTT.

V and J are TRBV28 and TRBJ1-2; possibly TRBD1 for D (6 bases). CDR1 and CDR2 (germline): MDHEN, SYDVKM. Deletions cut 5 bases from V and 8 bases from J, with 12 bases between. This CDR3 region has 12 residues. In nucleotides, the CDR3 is TGTGCCAGCAGTCGGGACACCCGAGGCTACACCTTC. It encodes CASSRDTRGYTF.

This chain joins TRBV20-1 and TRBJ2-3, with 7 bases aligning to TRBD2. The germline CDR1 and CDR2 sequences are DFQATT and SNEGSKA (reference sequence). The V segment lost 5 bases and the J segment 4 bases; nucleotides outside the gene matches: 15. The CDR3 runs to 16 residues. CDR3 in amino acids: CSARILAIRGADTQYF. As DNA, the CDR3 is TGCAGTGCTCGTATACTAGCGATTCGCGGCGCAGATACGCAGTATTTT.

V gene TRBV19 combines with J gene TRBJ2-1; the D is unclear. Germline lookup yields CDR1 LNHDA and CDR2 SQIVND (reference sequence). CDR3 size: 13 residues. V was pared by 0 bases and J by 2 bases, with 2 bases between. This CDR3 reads CASSIDPYNEQFF. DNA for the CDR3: TGTGCCAGTAGTATAGATCCCTACAATGAGCAGTTCTTC. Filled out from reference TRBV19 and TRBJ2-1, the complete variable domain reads DGGITQSPKYLFRKEGQNVTLSCEQNLNHDAMYWYRQDPGQGLRLIYYSQIVNDFQKGDIAEGYSVSREKKESFPLTVTSAQKNPTAFYLCASSIDPYNEQFFGPGTRLTVL.

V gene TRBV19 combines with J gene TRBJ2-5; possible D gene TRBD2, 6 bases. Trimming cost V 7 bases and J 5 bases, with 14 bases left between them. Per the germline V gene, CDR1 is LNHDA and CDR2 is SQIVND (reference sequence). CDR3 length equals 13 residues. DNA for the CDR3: TGTGCCAGTACCACCGGGAGTTCGGAGACCCAGTACTTC. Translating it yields CASTTGSSETQYF. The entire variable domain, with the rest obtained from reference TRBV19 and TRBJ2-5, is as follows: DGGITQSPKYLFRKEGQNVTLSCEQNLNHDAMYWYRQDPGQGLRLIYYSQIVNDFQKGDIAEGYSVSREKKESFPLTVTSAQKNPTAFYLCASTTGSSETQYFGPGTRLLVL.

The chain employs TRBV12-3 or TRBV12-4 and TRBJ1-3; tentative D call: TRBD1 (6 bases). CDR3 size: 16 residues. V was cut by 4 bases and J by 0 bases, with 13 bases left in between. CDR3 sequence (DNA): TGTGCCAGCAGTTCCCGGGGGCGGACCTCTGGAAACACCATATATTTT. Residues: CASSSRGRTSGNTIYF.

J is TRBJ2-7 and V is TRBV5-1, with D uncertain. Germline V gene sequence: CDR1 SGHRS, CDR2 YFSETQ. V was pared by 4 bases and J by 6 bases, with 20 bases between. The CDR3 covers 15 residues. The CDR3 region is CASSRGGLVSGEQYF. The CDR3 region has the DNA TGCGCCAGCAGCCGCGGTGGGTTGGTTTCAGGCGAGCAGTACTTC.

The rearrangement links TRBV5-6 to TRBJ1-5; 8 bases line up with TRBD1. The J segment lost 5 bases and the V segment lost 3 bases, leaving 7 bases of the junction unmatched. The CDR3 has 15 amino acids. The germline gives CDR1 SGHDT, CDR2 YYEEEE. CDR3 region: CASSSRDRLHQPQHF. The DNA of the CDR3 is TGTGCCAGCAGCTCCCGGGACAGGCTCCATCAGCCCCAGCATTTT. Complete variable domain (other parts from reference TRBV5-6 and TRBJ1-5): DAGVTQSPTHLIKTRGQQVTLRCSPKSGHDTVSWYQQALGQGPQFIFQYYEEEERQRGNFPDRFSGHQFPNYSSELNVNALLLGDSALYLCASSSRDRLHQPQHFGDGTRLSIL.

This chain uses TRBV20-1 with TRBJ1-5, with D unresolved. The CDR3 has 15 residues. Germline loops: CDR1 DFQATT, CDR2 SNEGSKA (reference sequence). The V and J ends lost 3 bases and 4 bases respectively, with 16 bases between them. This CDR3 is CSASPFTETNQPQHF. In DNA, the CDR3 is TGCAGTGCTAGCCCGTTTACGGAAACAAATCAGCCCCAGCATTTT.